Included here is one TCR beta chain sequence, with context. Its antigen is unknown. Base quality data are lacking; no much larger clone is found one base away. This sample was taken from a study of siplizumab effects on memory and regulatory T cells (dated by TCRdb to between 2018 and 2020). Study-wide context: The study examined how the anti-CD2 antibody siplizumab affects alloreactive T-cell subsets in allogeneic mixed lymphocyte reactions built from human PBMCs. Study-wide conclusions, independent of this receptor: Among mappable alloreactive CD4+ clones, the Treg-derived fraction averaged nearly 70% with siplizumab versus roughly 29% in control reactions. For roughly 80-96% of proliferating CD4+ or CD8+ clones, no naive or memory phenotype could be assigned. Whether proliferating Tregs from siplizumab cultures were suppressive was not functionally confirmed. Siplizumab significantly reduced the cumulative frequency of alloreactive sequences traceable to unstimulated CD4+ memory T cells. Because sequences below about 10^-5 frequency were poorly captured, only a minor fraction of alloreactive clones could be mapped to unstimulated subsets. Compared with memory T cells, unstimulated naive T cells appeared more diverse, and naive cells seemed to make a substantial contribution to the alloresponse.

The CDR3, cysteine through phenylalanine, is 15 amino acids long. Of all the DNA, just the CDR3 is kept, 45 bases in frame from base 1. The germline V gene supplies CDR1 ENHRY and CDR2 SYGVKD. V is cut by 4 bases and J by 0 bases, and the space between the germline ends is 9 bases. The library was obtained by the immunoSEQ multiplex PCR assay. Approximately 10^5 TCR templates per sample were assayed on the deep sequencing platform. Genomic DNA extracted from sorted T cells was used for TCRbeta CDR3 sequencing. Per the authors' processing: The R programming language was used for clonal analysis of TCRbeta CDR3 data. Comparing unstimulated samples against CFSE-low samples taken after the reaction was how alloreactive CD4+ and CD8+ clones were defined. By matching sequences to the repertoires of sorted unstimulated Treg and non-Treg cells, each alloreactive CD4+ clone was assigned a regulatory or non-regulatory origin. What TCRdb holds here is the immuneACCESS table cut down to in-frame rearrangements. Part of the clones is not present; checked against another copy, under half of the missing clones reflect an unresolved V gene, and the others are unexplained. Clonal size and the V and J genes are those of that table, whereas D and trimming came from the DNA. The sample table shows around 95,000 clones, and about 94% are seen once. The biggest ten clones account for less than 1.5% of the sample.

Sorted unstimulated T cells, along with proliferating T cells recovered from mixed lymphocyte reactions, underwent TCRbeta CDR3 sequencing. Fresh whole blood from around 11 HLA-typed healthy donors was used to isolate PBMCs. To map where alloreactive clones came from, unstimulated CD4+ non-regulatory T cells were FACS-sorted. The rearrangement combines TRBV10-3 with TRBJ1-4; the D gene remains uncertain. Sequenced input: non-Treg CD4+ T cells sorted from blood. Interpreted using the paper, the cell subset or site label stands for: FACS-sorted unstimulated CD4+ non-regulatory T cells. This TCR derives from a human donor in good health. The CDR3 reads CAISVGASTNEKLFF. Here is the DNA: TGTGCCATCAGTGTTGGTGCCTCAACTAATGAAAAACTGTTTTTT.